These 25 T cell receptor beta chains were sequenced from one sample in a study of T-cell reconstitution after alpha-beta-depleted transplantation in children. Preparing the TCRbeta library involved the use of unique molecular identifiers. MiXCR was run by TCRdb on the PCR reads, yielding one entry per CDR3 protein. In the table there are hundreds of thousands of distinct CDR3 sequences, 10% to 15% of which are singletons. Specimen: PBMCs, mostly from graft donor cells, collected 360 days after TCRalphabeta/CD19-depleted stem cell transplant. The receptors were sampled from a male patient younger than 18 who had a stem cell transplant for acute myeloid leukemia, so the T cells may come from the graft donor.

The sample holds many counts of this clonotype. This sequence joins TRBV28 and TRBJ2-1; no clear D. Per the germline V gene, CDR1 is MDHEN and CDR2 is SYDVKM. CDR3 size: 16 residues. Trimming removed 4 bases at V and 2 bases at J, with 15 bases between. The CDR3 spells CASSSRPGFPYNEQFF. CDR3 in DNA: TGTGCCAGCAGTTCCCGGCCCGGGTTCCCCTACAATGAGCAGTTCTTC.

The chain is built from TRBV18 and TRBJ2-7; 8 nucleotides agree with TRBD1. The ends lost 4 bases at V and 4 bases at J; junction bases unmatched: 15. The length of the CDR3 is 17 residues. The germline V gene has CDR1 KGHSH and CDR2 LQKENI. CDR3 sequence (DNA): TGTGCCAGCTCACTCTCGACAGGGGAGGTCCCCCCTTACGAGCAGTACTTC. Its translation: CASSLSTGEVPPYEQYF.

The chain combines TRBV29-1 with TRBJ2-5; no firm D call. Trimming stripped 8 bases from V and 4 bases from J, with 11 bases between. Germline V gene sequence: CDR1 SQVTM, CDR2 ANQGSEA. There are 11 residues in the CDR3. CDR3 nucleotides: TGCAGCCAATCAATAGGAGAGACCCAGTACTTC. It codes for CSQSIGETQYF.

This clonotype showed up just a few times. The V and J genes are TRBV19 and TRBJ1-5, with D possibly matching TRBD1 (5 bases). CDR3 size: 14 residues. The germline V gene encodes CDR1 LNHDA and CDR2 SQIVND (reference sequence). V lost 3 bases and J lost 5, with 11 bases in between. The CDR3 DNA is TGTGCCAGTAGTATGAATGGGGGTTATCAGCCCCAGCATTTT. Translating gives CASSMNGGYQPQHF.

This clonotype was observed a handful of times. The chain couples TRBV7-9 to TRBJ2-2; 8 bases align to TRBD2. Germline V gene data show CDR1 as SEHNR and CDR2 as FQNEAQ (reference sequence). The V segment lost 6 bases and the J segment 0 bases; nucleotides outside the gene matches: 3. The CDR3 extends over 15 amino acids. The CDR3 DNA sequence: TGTGCCAGCAGAGGGCGGGAGGCGAACACCGGGGAGCTGTTTTTT. It yields the protein CASRGREANTGELFF.

This clonotype was recorded at least ten times. The chain carries TRBV28 and TRBJ2-3; D is unresolved. Germline V gene sequence: CDR1 MDHEN, CDR2 SYDVKM. The CDR3 runs to 14 residues. The V and J ends lost 11 bases and 3 bases respectively, with 18 bases between them. The CDR3 DNA sequence: TGTGCCGGGATCGCGAGAGGATTTACAGATACGCAGTATTTT. Protein: CAGIARGFTDTQYF.

This clonotype turned up a few times. The genes are TRBV9 and TRBJ2-2, with D perhaps matching TRBD2 (6 bases). Trimming pared 1 base from V and 0 bases from J, leaving 13 bases between. Germline CDR1 and CDR2: SGDLS and YYNGEE. The CDR3 loop spans 17 amino acids. CDR3 nucleotides: TGTGCCAGCAGCGTACTCGCGGGGTTCGCGAACACCGGGGAGCTGTTTTTT. As protein: CASSVLAGFANTGELFF.

This clonotype turned up a few times. This sequence joins TRBV7-8 and TRBJ2-6; 10 bases agree with TRBD2. Germline assignment: CDR1 SGHVS and CDR2 FQNEAQ. CDR3 length equals 18 residues. V was pared by 6 bases and J by 0 bases, with 8 bases of the junction left unmatched. The CDR3 DNA reads TGTGCCAGCAGTCCTAGGACTAGCGGATCCTCTGGGGCCAACGTCCTGACTTTC. It specifies CASSPRTSGSSGANVLTF. Filled out from reference TRBV7-8 and TRBJ2-6, the complete variable domain reads GAGVSQSPRYKVAKRGQDVALRCDPISGHVSLFWYQQALGQGPEFLTYFQNEAQLDKSGLPSDRFFAERPEGSVSTLKIQRTQQEDSAVYLCASSPRTSGSSGANVLTFGAGSRLTVL.

A note on this clonotype: One base away lies a much larger clone, so this may be a sequencing read error. V is TRBV4-3 and J is TRBJ2-3; D unclear. Trimming removed 0 bases from V and 7 bases from J, with 5 bases in between. This CDR3 spans 12 amino acids. Germline loops: CDR1 LGHNA, CDR2 YSLEER. CDR3 region: CASSQDGNTQYF. The CDR3 nucleotides are TGCGCCAGCAGCCAAGATGGGAATACGCAGTATTTT.

J is TRBJ2-3 and V is TRBV6-4; 7 bases fit TRBD2. V shed 5 bases and J 3 bases; nucleotides not matched to a gene: 8. This CDR3 has 15 amino acids. Germline CDR1 and CDR2: MRHNA and SNTAGT. CDR3 protein: CASSLIGGFTDTQYF. In nucleotides, the CDR3 is TGTGCCAGCAGTCTGATCGGGGGGTTTACAGATACGCAGTATTTT.

There are a few counts of this clonotype. The J gene is TRBJ2-3, the V gene TRBV6-2 or TRBV6-3; D is unresolved. This CDR3 spans 14 amino acids. Trimming removed 2 bases from V and 3 bases from J, with 9 bases in between. From germline, CDR1 is MNHEY and CDR2 SVGEGT. CDR3 in amino acids: CASSYTARTDTQYF. In DNA, the CDR3 is TGTGCCAGCAGTTACACGGCCCGAACAGATACGCAGTATTTT.

This clonotype was observed many times. The J gene is TRBJ2-4, the V gene TRBV20-1; D may be TRBD1 (5 bases). CDR3 length equals 15 residues. The V gene's germline CDR1 is DFQATT and CDR2 SNEGSKA (reference sequence). Trimming pared 3 bases from V and 0 bases from J, leaving 12 bases between. The CDR3 coding sequence is TGCAGTGCTAGTGGGGCGGCTCTAGCCAAAAACATTCAGTACTTC. Residues: CSASGAALAKNIQYF.

This clonotype has just a few counts. The chain carries TRBV24-1 and TRBJ2-3; 10 bases line up with TRBD2. Trimming removed 3 bases from V and 11 bases from J; junction bases left unmatched: 16. Germline values: CDR1 KGHDR, CDR2 SFDVKD. This CDR3 is built from 17 residues. The CDR3 loop is CATSDVGTSEPGREQYF. CDR3 DNA sequence: TGTGCCACCAGTGATGTCGGGACTAGCGAACCGGGGAGGGAGCAGTATTTT.

This clonotype was detected a few times. This sequence joins TRBV5-6 and TRBJ2-7; D perhaps matches TRBD2 (6 bases). Trimming removed 4 bases from V and 2 bases from J, with 13 bases in between. CDR1 is SGHDT and CDR2 is YYEEEE in the germline V gene. The CDR3 extends over 14 amino acids. This CDR3 reads CASSGGVSAYEQYF. Written as DNA, the CDR3 is TGTGCCAGCAGCGGAGGGGTGTCAGCCTACGAGCAGTACTTC.

This rearrangement joins TRBV20-1 to TRBJ2-7; 7 nucleotides agree with TRBD2. Germline V lookup: CDR1 DFQATT, CDR2 SNEGSKA (reference sequence). The CDR3 consists of 14 residues. J was trimmed by 4 bases and V by 2 bases; bases with no gene match: 8. Written as DNA, the CDR3 is TGCAGTGCTAGATACTCGCTAGCGGTATACGAGCAGTACTTC. It encodes CSARYSLAVYEQYF.

This clonotype was seen a handful of times. The J gene is TRBJ2-7, the V gene TRBV18; D might be TRBD2 (6 bases). Germline V gene data show CDR1 as KGHSH and CDR2 as LQKENI. The length of the CDR3 is 18 residues. V was shortened by 4 bases and J by 7 bases, with 29 bases between the two germline ends. This CDR3 is CASSRQPQTGLPDWEQYF. The CDR3, as DNA: TGTGCCAGCTCACGACAACCCCAAACGGGACTCCCAGATTGGGAGCAGTACTTC.

This chain joins TRBV15 and TRBJ2-7, with TRBD2 as a possible D gene (5 bases). CDR1 and CDR2 from the germline V gene are LNHNV and YYDKDF (reference sequence). The CDR3 length is 13 residues. V was trimmed by 3 bases and J by 3 bases, leaving 9 bases between them. The CDR3 protein is CATSRPGFYEQYF. The DNA for the CDR3 is TGTGCCACCAGCAGGCCGGGATTCTACGAGCAGTACTTC.

V usage is TRBV3-1 and J usage is TRBJ2-1; no reliable D call. The ends were cut back, 1 base at V and 8 bases at J, with 9 bases in the middle. The V gene's germline CDR1 is LGHDT and CDR2 YNNKEL (reference sequence). The CDR3 is made up of 13 amino acids. The CDR3 nucleotides read TGTGCCAGCAGCCAAGTTGAGCGTCATGAGCAGTTCTTC. Protein: CASSQVERHEQFF.

This clonotype was seen a few times. Possible read error: a much larger clone is one base away. The chain combines TRBV7-6 with TRBJ2-7; D gene ambiguous. Deletions cut 4 bases from V and 0 bases from J, with 4 bases between. Germline assignment: CDR1 SGHVS and CDR2 FNYEAQ. The CDR3 sequence is 12 residues long. The CDR3 DNA sequence: TGTGCCAGCAGCTCTGTCTCCTACGAGCAGTACTTC. Protein product: CASSSVSYEQYF.

This chain joins TRBV5-1 and TRBJ2-7; TRBD2 matches 8 bases. J gave up 5 bases and V 4 bases, and 8 bases lay outside the gene matches. Looked up from germline, CDR1 is SGHRS and CDR2 is YFSETQ. The CDR3 is 14 amino acids. This CDR3 is CASSLVAGGNEQYF. The CDR3 coding sequence is TGCGCCAGCAGCCTCGTTGCGGGAGGAAACGAGCAGTACTTC.

In its sample, this clonotype was seen many times. The gene calls are TRBV7-2 and TRBJ2-3, with TRBD2 identical over 14 bases. This CDR3 region has 16 residues. Germline CDR1 is SGHTA and CDR2 is FQGNSA. V lost 5 bases to trimming and J lost 5 bases; unmatched junction nucleotides: 6. The CDR3 DNA reads as TGTGCCAGCAGCCCGACTAGCGGGGGGGCCGGAGATACGCAGTATTTT. This translates into CASSPTSGGAGDTQYF.

This chain joins TRBV3-1 and TRBJ2-5; 14 nucleotides match TRBD2. The trim removed 1 base at V and 4 bases at J, leaving 2 bases unmatched. Germline assignment: CDR1 LGHDT and CDR2 YNNKEL (reference sequence). This CDR3 has 16 residues. The CDR3 DNA is TGTGCCAGCAGCCAAGCGACTAGCGGGAGGGGAGAGACCCAGTACTTC. It yields the protein CASSQATSGRGETQYF.

This chain uses TRBV7-9 with TRBJ2-1, with 7 bases fitting TRBD2. J lost 4 bases, V lost 8 bases, and 2 bases had no gene match. The CDR3 is 12 amino acids. From germline, CDR1 is SEHNR and CDR2 FQNEAQ (reference sequence). Here the CDR3 reads CASAAGYNEQFF. Here the CDR3 DNA reads TGTGCCAGCGCAGCGGGATACAATGAGCAGTTCTTC.

This clonotype has just a few counts. This chain uses TRBV4-3 with TRBJ2-7, with D tentatively TRBD2 (7 bases). The CDR3 covers 16 residues. Germline CDR1 reads LGHNA; CDR2 reads YSLEER. Trimming shortened V by 4 bases and J by 0 bases, and 16 bases separated the two germline ends. CDR3 protein: CASSLTSGTSSYEQYF. In nucleotides, the CDR3 is TGCGCCAGCAGCCTGACCAGCGGGACAAGCTCCTACGAGCAGTACTTC.

This clonotype was recorded a few times. DNA of the CDR3: TGTGCCAGCAGCTCCTTTGGAGCGGGAGTCCAAGAGACCCAGTACTTC. This sequence encodes CASSSFGAGVQETQYF. The chain recombines TRBV12-3 or TRBV12-4 with TRBJ2-5; TRBD2 matches 8 bases. The CDR3 has 16 residues. V lost 6 bases, J lost 1 base, and 10 bases stayed unmatched.